These T cell receptor beta chains were read from a single sample in a study of PD-1 blockade in classical Hodgkin lymphoma. The repertoire was sequenced with immunoSEQ multiplex PCR; TCRdb's copy has only in-frame clones and lacks some. Of roughly 41,000 clones in the sample, roughly three quarters were seen once. This sample comprised peripheral blood mononuclear cells (PBMCs), obtained at baseline. These receptors all come from a human donor with classical Hodgkin lymphoma. Both conserved end residues are trimmed from each CDR3.

>8|TRBV25-1
ASWDGAQY
>14|TRBV7-2
ASSLAGLAGAYEQY
>11|TRBV7-6
ASSFGGSYEQY
>11|TRBV30
AWSKGSNQPQH
>16|TRBV19
ASSMESGTPTLHYEQY
>13|TRBV6-5
ASSPGTVRGGELF
>11|TRBV28
ASNTPSYTEAF
>12|TRBV7-3
ASSPLGADTEAF
>11|TRBV7-3
ASSFGRTDEAF
>12|TRBV6-1
ASIQGAGGNTIY
>13|TRBV7-3
ASSNSGAPPYEQY
>15|TRBV5-5
ASSLGHGSAKHQPQH
>14|TRBV6-5
ASSYTLAGSTDTQY
>12|TRBV10-3
AISGGTERQPQH
>12|TRBV7-6
ASSLTVMNSPLH
>11|TRBV6-6
ASSYGYSYEQY
>12|TRBV6-6
ASSQRQGPYEQY
>14|TRBV19
ASSIRGVGDSYEQY
>12|TRBV18
ASSATGATDTQY
>17|TRBV18
ASSPLSGTGGEGNQPQH
>12|TRBV7-9
ASSLETANYGYT
>14|TRBV18
ASSHLQGAANTEAF
>12|TRBV10-3
AISVGAENYGYT
>15|TRBV30
AWSLYASSATNEKLF
>12|TRBV27
ASSNRVMNTEAF
>14|TRBV11-1
ASSHGTKRWEETQY
>14|TRBV4-3
ASSQRHAGGGDTQY
>14|TRBV7-9
ASSLMSGPGANVLT
>12|TRBV6-5
ASSQAGGRYEQY
>12|TRBV6-5
ASSSSFMNTEAF
>9|TRBV6-5
ASSYRDEAF
>13|TRBV5-1
ASSLTARDFYGYT
>11|TRBV28
ASSLTPNSPLH
>12|TRBV27
ASSFLGSSYEQY
>12|TRBV6-1
ASSGLRKGTEAF
>13|TRBV5-1
ASSLGNLITGELF
>9|TRBV6-5
ASIGQFEQY
>13|TRBV19
ASSTRGQESYEQY
>12|TRBV11-2
ASSLIGTAFGYT
>12|TRBV6-5
ASTGTVSSYEQY
>11|TRBV29-1
SVEVLAKNIQY
>14|TRBV2
ASSGGLAGRTGELF
>12|TRBV7-2
ASSARAGNQPQH
>12|TRBV18
ASSRTEANEKLF
>13|TRBV6-5
ASRTPSGVGYEQY
>12|TRBV6-5
ASSSWTAAEKLF
>11|TRBV25-1
ASRDRTTYEQY
>12|TRBV6-1
ASLRREAEGEQF
>12|TRBV7-9
ASSLSAGSYEQY
>12|TRBV6-1
ASSTSGQGLGAF
>10|TRBV27
ASSSRGYEQY
>11|TRBV6-6
ASTPRVGTEAF
>13|TRBV6-5
ASSPLTGGGETQY